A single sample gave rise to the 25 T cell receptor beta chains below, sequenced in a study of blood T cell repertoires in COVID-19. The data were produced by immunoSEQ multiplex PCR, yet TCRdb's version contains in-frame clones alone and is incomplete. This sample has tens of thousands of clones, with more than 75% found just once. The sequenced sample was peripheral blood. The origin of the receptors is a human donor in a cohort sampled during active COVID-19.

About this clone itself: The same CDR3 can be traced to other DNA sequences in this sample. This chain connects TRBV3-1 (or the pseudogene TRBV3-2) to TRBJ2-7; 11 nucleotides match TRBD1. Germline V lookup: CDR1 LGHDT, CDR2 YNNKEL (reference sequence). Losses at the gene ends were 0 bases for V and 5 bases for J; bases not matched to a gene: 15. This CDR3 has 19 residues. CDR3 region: CASSQDLGTGGGRDNEQYF. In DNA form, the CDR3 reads TGTGCCAGCAGCCAAGATCTTGGGACAGGGGGGGGGCGGGACAACGAGCAGTACTTC.

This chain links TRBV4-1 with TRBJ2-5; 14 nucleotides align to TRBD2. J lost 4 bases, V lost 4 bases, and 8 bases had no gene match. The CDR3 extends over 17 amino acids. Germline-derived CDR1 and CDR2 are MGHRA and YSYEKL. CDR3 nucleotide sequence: TGCGCCAGCAGCCTCCGGACTAGCGGGGGGTATGGAGAGACCCAGTACTTC. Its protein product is CASSLRTSGGYGETQYF.

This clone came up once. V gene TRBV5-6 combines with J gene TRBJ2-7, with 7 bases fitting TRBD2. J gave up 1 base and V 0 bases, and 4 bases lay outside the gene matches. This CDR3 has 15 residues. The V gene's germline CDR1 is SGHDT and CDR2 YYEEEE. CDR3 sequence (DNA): TGTGCCAGCAGCTTGGCGGGGGGAGAGTCCTACGAGCAGTACTTC. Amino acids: CASSLAGGESYEQYF.

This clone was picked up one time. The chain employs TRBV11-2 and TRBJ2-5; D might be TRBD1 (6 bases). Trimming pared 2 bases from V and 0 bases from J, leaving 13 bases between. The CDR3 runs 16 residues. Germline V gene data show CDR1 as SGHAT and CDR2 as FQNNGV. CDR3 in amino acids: CASSLTPGQHQETQYF. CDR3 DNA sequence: TGTGCCAGCAGCTTAACCCCGGGACAACACCAAGAGACCCAGTACTTC. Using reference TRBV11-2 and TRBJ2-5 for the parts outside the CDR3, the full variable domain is EAGVAQSPRYKIIEKRQSVAFWCNPISGHATLYWYQQILGQGPKLLIQFQNNGVVDDSQLPKDRFSAERLKGVDSTLKIQPAKLEDSAVYLCASSLTPGQHQETQYFGPGTRLLVL.

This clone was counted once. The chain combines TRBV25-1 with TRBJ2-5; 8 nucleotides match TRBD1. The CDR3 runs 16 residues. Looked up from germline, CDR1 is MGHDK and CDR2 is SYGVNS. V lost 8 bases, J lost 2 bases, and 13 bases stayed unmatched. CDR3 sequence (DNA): TGTGCCAGCTTTGAAGACAGGGGACAGTCACAAGAGACCCAGTACTTC. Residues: CASFEDRGQSQETQYF.

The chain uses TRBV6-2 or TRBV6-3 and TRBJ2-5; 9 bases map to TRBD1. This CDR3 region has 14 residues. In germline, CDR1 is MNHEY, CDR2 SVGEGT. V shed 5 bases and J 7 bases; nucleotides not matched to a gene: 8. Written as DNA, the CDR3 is TGTGCCAGCAGTCGGGACAGGGCCGGTGGGACCCAGTACTTC. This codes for CASSRDRAGGTQYF.

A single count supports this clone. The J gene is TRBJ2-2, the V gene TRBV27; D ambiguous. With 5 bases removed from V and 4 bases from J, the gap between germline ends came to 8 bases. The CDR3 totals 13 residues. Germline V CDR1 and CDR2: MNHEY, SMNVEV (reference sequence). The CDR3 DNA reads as TGTGCCAGCAGTCCCTCGGGCACCGGGGAGCTGTTTTTT. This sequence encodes CASSPSGTGELFF.

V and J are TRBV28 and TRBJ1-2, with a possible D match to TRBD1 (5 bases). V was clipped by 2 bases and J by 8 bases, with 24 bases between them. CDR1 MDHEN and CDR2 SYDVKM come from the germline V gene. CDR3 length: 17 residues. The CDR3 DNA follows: TGTGCCAGCAGTTTAGCTCCTCGGATCGGCAGGGTGGAAGGCTACACCTTC. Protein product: CASSLAPRIGRVEGYTF.

This chain's CDR3 is CASTRGYEQYF. CDR3 in DNA: TGTGCCAGCACACGGGGCTACGAGCAGTACTTC. This chain links TRBV11-2 with TRBJ2-7; the D gene is possibly TRBD2 (5 bases). This CDR3 has 11 residues. Germline values: CDR1 SGHAT, CDR2 FQNNGV. V gave up 7 bases and J gave up 3 bases, with 7 bases separating them. The variable domain in full, with the rest retrieved from reference TRBV11-2 and TRBJ2-7, is EAGVAQSPRYKIIEKRQSVAFWCNPISGHATLYWYQQILGQGPKLLIQFQNNGVVDDSQLPKDRFSAERLKGVDSTLKIQPAKLEDSAVYLCASTRGYEQYFGPGTRLTVT.

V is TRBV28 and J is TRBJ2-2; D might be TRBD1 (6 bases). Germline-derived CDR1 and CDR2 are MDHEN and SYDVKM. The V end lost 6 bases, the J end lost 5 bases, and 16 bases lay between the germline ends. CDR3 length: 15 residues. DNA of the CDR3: TGTGCCAGCAGCCAGGGGACCCGGTTGACCGGGGAGCTGTTTTTT. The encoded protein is CASSQGTRLTGELFF.

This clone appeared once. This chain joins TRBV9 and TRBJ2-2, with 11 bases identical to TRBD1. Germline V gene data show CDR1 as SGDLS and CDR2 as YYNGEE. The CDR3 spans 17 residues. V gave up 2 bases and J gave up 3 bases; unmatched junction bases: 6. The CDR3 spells CASSVTGTGGDTGELFF. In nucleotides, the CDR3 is TGTGCCAGCAGCGTCACCGGGACAGGGGGGGACACCGGGGAGCTGTTTTTT.

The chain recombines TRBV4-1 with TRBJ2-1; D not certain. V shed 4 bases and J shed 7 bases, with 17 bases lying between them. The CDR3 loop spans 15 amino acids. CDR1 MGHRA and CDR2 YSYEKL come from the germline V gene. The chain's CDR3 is CASSLDLNARNEQFF. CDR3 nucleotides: TGCGCCAGCAGCCTAGACCTGAATGCGCGGAATGAGCAGTTCTTC.

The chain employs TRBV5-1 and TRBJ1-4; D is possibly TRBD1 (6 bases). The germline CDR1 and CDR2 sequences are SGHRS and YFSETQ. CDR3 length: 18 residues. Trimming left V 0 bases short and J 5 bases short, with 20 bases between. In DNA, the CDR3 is TGCGCCAGCAGCTTGGACGTACTCGGGGGGCGCAGGAATGAAAAACTGTTTTTT. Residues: CASSLDVLGGRRNEKLFF.

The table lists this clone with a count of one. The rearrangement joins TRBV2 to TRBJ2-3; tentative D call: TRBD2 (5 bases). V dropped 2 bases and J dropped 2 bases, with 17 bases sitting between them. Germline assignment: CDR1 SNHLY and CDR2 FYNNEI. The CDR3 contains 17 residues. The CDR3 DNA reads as TGTGCCAGCAGTGAAAATCCGAGCGGTGTAACCACAGATACGCAGTATTTT. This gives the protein CASSENPSGVTTDTQYF. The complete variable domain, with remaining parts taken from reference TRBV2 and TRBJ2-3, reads EPEVTQTPSHQVTQMGQEVILRCVPISNHLYFYWYRQILGQKVEFLVSFYNNEISEKSEIFDDQFSVERPDGSNFTLKIRSTKLEDSAMYFCASSENPSGVTTDTQYFGPGTRLTVL.

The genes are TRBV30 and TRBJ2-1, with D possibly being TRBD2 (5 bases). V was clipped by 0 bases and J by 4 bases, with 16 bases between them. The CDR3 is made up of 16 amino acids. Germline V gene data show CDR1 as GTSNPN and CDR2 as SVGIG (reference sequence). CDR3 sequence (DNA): TGTGCCTGGAGTGTAGACTACAACAACTCTTACAATGAGCAGTTCTTC. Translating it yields CAWSVDYNNSYNEQFF.

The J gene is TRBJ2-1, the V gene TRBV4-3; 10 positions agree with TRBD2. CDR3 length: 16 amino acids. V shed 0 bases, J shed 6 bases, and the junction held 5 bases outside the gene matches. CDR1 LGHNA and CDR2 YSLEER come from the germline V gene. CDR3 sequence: CASSQDLAGVGNEQFF. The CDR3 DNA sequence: TGCGCCAGCAGCCAAGACCTAGCGGGAGTTGGCAATGAGCAGTTCTTC.

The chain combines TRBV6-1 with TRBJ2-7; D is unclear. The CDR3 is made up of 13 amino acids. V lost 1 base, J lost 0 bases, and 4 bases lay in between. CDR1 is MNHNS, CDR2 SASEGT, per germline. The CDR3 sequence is CASSEGPSYEQYF. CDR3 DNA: TGTGCCAGCAGTGAAGGGCCCTCCTACGAGCAGTACTTC.

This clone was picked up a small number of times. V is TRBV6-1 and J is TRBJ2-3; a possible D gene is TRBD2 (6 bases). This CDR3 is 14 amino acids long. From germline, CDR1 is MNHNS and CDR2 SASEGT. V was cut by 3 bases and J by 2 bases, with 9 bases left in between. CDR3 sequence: CASSEGRDTDTQYF. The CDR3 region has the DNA TGTGCCAGCAGTGAGGGGCGGGACACAGATACGCAGTATTTT.

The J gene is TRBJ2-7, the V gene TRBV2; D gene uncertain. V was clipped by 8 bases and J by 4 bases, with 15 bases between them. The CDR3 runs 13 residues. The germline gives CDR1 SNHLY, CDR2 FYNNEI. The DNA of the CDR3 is TGTGCCAGCGCTCTTGCGTCGTGGTACGAGCAGTACTTC. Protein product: CASALASWYEQYF.

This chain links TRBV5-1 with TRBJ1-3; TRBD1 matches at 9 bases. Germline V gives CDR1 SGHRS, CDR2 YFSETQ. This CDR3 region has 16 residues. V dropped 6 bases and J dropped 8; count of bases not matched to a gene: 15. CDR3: CASTKTPGTGLDTIYF. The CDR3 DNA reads TGCGCCAGCACGAAGACCCCCGGGACAGGGTTGGACACCATATATTTT. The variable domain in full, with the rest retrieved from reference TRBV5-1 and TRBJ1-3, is KAGVTQTPRYLIKTRGQQVTLSCSPISGHRSVSWYQQTPGQGLQFLFEYFSETQRNKGNFPGRFSGRQFSNSRSEMNVSTLELGDSALYLCASTKTPGTGLDTIYFGEGSWLTVV.

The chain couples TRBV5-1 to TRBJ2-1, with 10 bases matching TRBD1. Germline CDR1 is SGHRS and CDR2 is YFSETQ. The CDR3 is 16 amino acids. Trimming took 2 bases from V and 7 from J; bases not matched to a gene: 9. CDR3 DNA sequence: TGCGCCAGCAGCTTAGGGACAGGGGTTGGTAGTAATGAGCAGTTCTTC. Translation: CASSLGTGVGSNEQFF.

The CDR3 region is CASSLGGRSYNSPLHF. The CDR3 DNA reads TGTGCCAGCAGCTTGGGGGGACGCTCCTATAATTCACCCCTCCACTTT. The chain carries TRBV7-6 and TRBJ1-6, with a weak D call TRBD1 (5 bases). The V gene lost 3 bases and the J gene lost 0 bases, with 9 bases spanning the gap. Germline CDR1 reads SGHVS; CDR2 reads FNYEAQ. The CDR3 runs 16 residues. The variable domain in full, with the rest retrieved from reference TRBV7-6 and TRBJ1-6, is GAGVSQSPRYKVTKRGQDVALRCDPISGHVSLYWYRQALGQGPEFLTYFNYEAQQDKSGLPNDRFSAERPEGSISTLTIQRTEQRDSAMYRCASSLGGRSYNSPLHFGNGTRLTVT.

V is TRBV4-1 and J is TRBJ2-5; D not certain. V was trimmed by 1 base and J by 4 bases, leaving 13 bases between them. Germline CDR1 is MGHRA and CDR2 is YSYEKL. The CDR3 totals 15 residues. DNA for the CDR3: TGCGCCAGCAGCCAAGTAGTAAGCGAACTAGAGACCCAGTACTTC. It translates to CASSQVVSELETQYF.

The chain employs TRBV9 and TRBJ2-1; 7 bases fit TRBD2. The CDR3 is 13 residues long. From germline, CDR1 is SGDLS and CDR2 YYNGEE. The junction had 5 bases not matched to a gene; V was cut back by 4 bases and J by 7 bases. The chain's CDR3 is CASSRDYVNEQFF. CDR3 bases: TGTGCCAGCAGCCGGGACTATGTAAATGAGCAGTTCTTC.

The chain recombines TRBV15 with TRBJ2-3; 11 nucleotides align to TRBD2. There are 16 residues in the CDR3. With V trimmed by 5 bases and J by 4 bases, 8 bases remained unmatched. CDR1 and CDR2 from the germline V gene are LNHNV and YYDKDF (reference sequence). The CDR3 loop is CATSLQPGLAADTQYF. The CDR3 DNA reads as TGTGCCACCAGCCTACAACCGGGACTAGCGGCAGATACGCAGTATTTT.